The 31 T cell receptor beta chains given below trace back to one sample, sequenced in a study of OX40 agonist ivuxolimab in advanced cancers. Method: immunoSEQ multiplex PCR; TCRdb's copy keeps in-frame clones and lacks some. Here the sample spans more than 30,000 clones, 80% to 90% being singletons. The specimen was CD4+ or CD8+ T cells sorted from blood, collected in a trial of the OX40 agonist ivuxolimab. The receptors were gathered from an adult with an advanced solid tumor such as melanoma, head and neck, liver or kidney cancer.

In this sample, this clone turned up once. This chain links TRBV19 with TRBJ2-1; 9 bases map to TRBD2. V dropped 5 bases and J dropped 8; count of bases not matched to a gene: 10. Germline assignment: CDR1 LNHDA and CDR2 SQIVND (reference sequence). The CDR3 totals 15 residues. CDR3 bases: TGTGCCAGTAGTGTTCTCGGTAGCGGGGGATATGAGCAGTTCTTC. Translating gives CASSVLGSGGYEQFF.

The rearrangement joins TRBV6-4 to TRBJ2-1, with D possibly called TRBD1 or TRBD2 (5 bases each). The germline V gene has CDR1 MRHNA and CDR2 SNTAGT. Trimming shortened V by 10 bases and J by 2 bases, and 12 bases separated the two germline ends. The CDR3 is 13 amino acids. CDR3 DNA: TGTGCCACCTCGAGGGGAACCTACAATGAGCAGTTCTTC. Its protein product is CATSRGTYNEQFF.

This chain connects TRBV5-4 to TRBJ1-4, with 9 bases aligning to TRBD1. The CDR3 loop spans 16 amino acids. Germline trimming cut 3 bases from V and 5 bases from J; bases unmatched to any gene: 8. Germline values: CDR1 SGHNT, CDR2 YYREEE (reference sequence). The DNA for the CDR3 is TGTGCCAGCAGCTACGGGACCGGGACAGGGAATGAAAAACTGTTTTTT. Amino acid sequence: CASSYGTGTGNEKLFF.

By proportion, this clone is medium-sized. This chain links TRBV4-3 with TRBJ1-1; D is uncertain. This CDR3 is 13 amino acids long. Trimming took off 1 base at V and 1 base at J, with 4 bases between the two ends. The germline gives CDR1 LGHNA, CDR2 YSLEER. The CDR3, as DNA: TGCGCCAGCAGCCAAGTAAAGAACACTGAAGCTTTCTTT. Translated: CASSQVKNTEAFF.

This clone was detected once. The chain carries TRBV18 and TRBJ2-7, with 9 positions matching TRBD1. With V trimmed by 6 bases and J by 6 bases, 9 bases remained unmatched. The CDR3 length is 14 residues. CDR1 and CDR2 (germline): KGHSH, LQKENI. DNA of the CDR3: TGTGCCAGCTCTTCCCAAGTGGACAGGGGCGAGCAGTACTTC. Its protein product is CASSSQVDRGEQYF.

V is TRBV6-5 and J is TRBJ1-2; 9 bases agree with TRBD1. The germline V gene has CDR1 MNHEY and CDR2 SVGAGI. This CDR3 is built from 12 residues. V lost 4 bases and J lost 9; bases outside the gene matches: 3. CDR3 in DNA: TGTGCCAGCAGTTCCGGACAGGGGAGCTACACCTTC. Amino acids: CASSSGQGSYTF.

This clone was seen a few times. The CDR3 protein is CASSPSLRGTGATDTQYF. The CDR3 DNA is TGCGCCAGCAGCCCCTCGCTCCGCGGGACAGGGGCCACAGATACGCAGTATTTT. This chain connects TRBV4-1 to TRBJ2-3, with 10 bases fitting TRBD1. Germline V CDR1 and CDR2: MGHRA, YSYEKL. The V and J ends lost 4 bases and 2 bases, in that order; junction bases with no gene match: 12. The CDR3 consists of 18 residues.

V usage is TRBV7-2 and J usage is TRBJ1-1, with D possibly being TRBD1 (5 bases). In germline, CDR1 is SGHTA, CDR2 FQGNSA. CDR3 length: 13 residues. Trimming pared 1 base from V and 11 bases from J, leaving 14 bases between. CDR3 region: CASSLVRGMEAFF. CDR3 bases: TGTGCCAGCAGCTTAGTAAGGGGTATGGAGGCTTTCTTT.

This chain links TRBV2 with TRBJ2-2; TRBD1 matches at 7 bases. The CDR3 covers 13 residues. Trimming took 7 bases from V and 5 from J; bases not matched to a gene: 4. Germline lookup yields CDR1 SNHLY and CDR2 FYNNEI. CDR3 residues: CASIQTGTGELFF. CDR3 nucleotide sequence: TGTGCCAGCATCCAGACAGGGACCGGGGAGCTGTTTTTT.

This chain connects TRBV28 to TRBJ2-2; the D gene could be TRBD1 or TRBD2 (6 bases each). The germline V gene encodes CDR1 MDHEN and CDR2 SYDVKM. Deletions cut 6 bases from V and 2 bases from J, with 10 bases between. The CDR3 has 14 amino acids. DNA for the CDR3: TGTGCCAGCAGGGTGGGGGGCAACACCGGGGAGCTGTTTTTT. It translates to CASRVGGNTGELFF.

The V call is TRBV11-3, the J call TRBJ2-7; D is possibly TRBD1 (6 bases). This CDR3 region has 15 residues. Per germline, CDR1 SGHNT and CDR2 YENEEA. The ends were cut back, 4 bases at V and 0 bases at J, with 13 bases in the middle. The CDR3 bases are TGTGCCAGCAGCTCCGGACAGAGGAGCTCCTACGAGCAGTACTTC. Protein sequence: CASSSGQRSSYEQYF. The whole variable domain, filled in from reference TRBV11-3 and TRBJ2-7, reads EAGVVQSPRYKIIEKKQPVAFWCNPISGHNTLYWYLQNLGQGPELLIRYENEEAVDDSQLPKDRFSAERLKGVDSTLKIQPAELGDSAVYLCASSSGQRSSYEQYFGPGTRLTVT.

The V call is TRBV28, the J call TRBJ1-5, with TRBD1 matching 9 bases. Germline V gives CDR1 MDHEN, CDR2 SYDVKM. V was clipped by 6 bases and J by 5 bases; unmatched bases: 11. The CDR3 spans 16 residues. The CDR3 DNA sequence: TGTGCCAGCAGCAGTTATTTCCGGGACAGGGATCAGCCCCAGCATTTT. Translation: CASSSYFRDRDQPQHF.

The V call is TRBV10-1, the J call TRBJ2-2, with TRBD2 matching over 11 bases. This CDR3 contains 15 residues. V lost 6 bases to trimming and J lost 4 bases; unmatched junction nucleotides: 4. From germline, CDR1 is WNHNN and CDR2 SYGVQD (reference sequence). Here the CDR3 reads CASSSGTSGTGELFF. The CDR3 DNA reads TGCGCCAGCAGCTCCGGGACTAGCGGCACCGGGGAGCTGTTTTTT.

The V and J genes are TRBV18 and TRBJ2-6; possibly TRBD1 or TRBD2 for D (5 bases each). Germline CDR1 reads KGHSH; CDR2 reads LQKENI. The V end lost 4 bases, the J end lost 0 bases, and 13 bases lay between the germline ends. The CDR3 contains 17 residues. As DNA, the CDR3 is TGTGCCAGCTCACGCCGGGACGGGTACTCTGGGGCCAACGTCCTGACTTTC. It encodes CASSRRDGYSGANVLTF.

The V and J genes are TRBV7-9 and TRBJ2-1; TRBD2 matches 12 bases. This CDR3 is built from 16 residues. The germline CDR1 and CDR2 sequences are SEHNR and FQNEAQ (reference sequence). The junction had 10 bases not matched to a gene; V was cut back by 5 bases and J by 8 bases. The CDR3 here is CASSPRLAGERYEQFF. CDR3 DNA sequence: TGTGCCAGCAGCCCGAGACTAGCGGGGGAGAGATATGAGCAGTTCTTC.

The chain is built from TRBV5-8 and TRBJ1-4, with 7 positions matching TRBD1. This CDR3 region has 17 residues. Unmatched junction bases numbered 5, after V lost 0 bases and J lost 0 bases. Looked up from germline, CDR1 is SGHTS and CDR2 is YDEGEE. This CDR3 reads CASSLGTGFATNEKLFF. The CDR3, as DNA: TGTGCCAGCAGCTTGGGGACAGGCTTTGCAACTAATGAAAAACTGTTTTTT. Full variable domain (rest looked up from reference TRBV5-8 and TRBJ1-4): EAGVTQSPTHLIKTRGQQATLRCSPISGHTSVYWYQQALGLGLQFLLWYDEGEERNRGNFPPRFSGRQFPNYSSELNVNALELEDSALYLCASSLGTGFATNEKLFFGSGTQLSVL.

This clone was seen only a few times. This chain links TRBV10-3 with TRBJ1-3, with D maybe TRBD1 (5 bases). CDR3 length: 14 amino acids. V was cut by 4 bases and J by 1 base, with 8 bases left in between. CDR1 ENHRY and CDR2 SYGVKD come from the germline V gene. DNA of the CDR3: TGTGCCATCAGTGGCAGACAGTCTGGAAACACCATATATTTT. This translates into CAISGRQSGNTIYF.

The rearrangement uses TRBV19 and TRBJ1-2, with 8 nucleotides matching TRBD1. The V gene's germline CDR1 is LNHDA and CDR2 SQIVND (reference sequence). The CDR3 is made up of 15 amino acids. Trimming cost V 7 bases and J 5 bases; bases outside gene matches: 12. The DNA for the CDR3 is TGTGCCAGTACCTATGGGCGGCAGGGGGCGTATGGCTACACCTTC. This translates into CASTYGRQGAYGYTF.

This clone was observed a handful of times. The rearrangement uses TRBV10-3 and TRBJ2-7; 11 bases align to TRBD2. After removal of 7 bases from V and 2 bases from J, the junction contained 7 bases not matched to a gene. From germline, CDR1 is ENHRY and CDR2 SYGVKD. CDR3 length: 15 residues. CDR3 in DNA: TGTGCCATCAATCCCGGGACTAGCGGTACCTACGAGCAGTACTTC. It translates to CAINPGTSGTYEQYF.

The gene calls are TRBV2 and TRBJ1-5; 9 positions match TRBD1. CDR1 SNHLY and CDR2 FYNNEI come from the germline V gene. The CDR3 consists of 18 residues. Trimming removed 4 bases from V and 0 bases from J; junction bases left unmatched: 10. CDR3 nucleotides: TGTGCCAGCAGTGGCAGACAGGGGGAACTAAATAGCAATCAGCCCCAGCATTTT. Translating it yields CASSGRQGELNSNQPQHF.

Only one count was recorded for this clone. The V and J genes are TRBV14 and TRBJ1-4; D perhaps matches TRBD1 (5 bases). CDR3 length: 13 amino acids. Germline-derived CDR1 and CDR2 are SGHDN and FVKESK. The ends were cut back, 6 bases at V and 7 bases at J, with 12 bases in the middle. The CDR3 reads CASSGGAVEKLFF. The CDR3 coding sequence is TGTGCCAGCAGTGGCGGGGCAGTTGAAAAACTGTTTTTT.

CDR3 DNA sequence: TGTGCCAGCAGCCCGCCAGGTACAGGGGCCTCACCCCTCCACTTT. Its protein is CASSPPGTGASPLHF. V is TRBV5-7 and J is TRBJ1-6, with 7 nucleotides matching TRBD1. TRBV5-7 qualifies as an ORF whose function is uncertain. The CDR3 is 15 residues long. J lost 10 bases, V lost 4 bases, and 11 bases had no gene match.

The chain couples TRBV5-4 to TRBJ1-5; TRBD1 agrees at 9 bases. The CDR3 runs 14 residues. V lost 3 bases and J lost 4; bases outside the gene matches: 2. Germline assignment: CDR1 SGHNT and CDR2 YYREEE (reference sequence). Written as DNA, the CDR3 is TGTGCCAGCAGCTCAGACAGGGGGAATCAGCCCCAGCATTTT. Translating it yields CASSSDRGNQPQHF.

The chain joins TRBV4-3 to TRBJ1-1; D possibly corresponds to TRBD1 (6 bases). CDR3 length: 15 residues. The germline CDR1 and CDR2 sequences are LGHNA and YSLEER. Trimming took 3 bases from V and 1 from J, leaving 12 bases between them. The CDR3: CASSHVGGANTEAFF. CDR3 nucleotide sequence: TGCGCCAGCAGCCACGTAGGGGGGGCGAACACTGAAGCTTTCTTT.

The genes are TRBV11-1 and TRBJ2-1; D is possibly TRBD2 (5 bases). The CDR3 spans 12 residues. CDR1 and CDR2 (germline): SGHAT, FQDESV (reference sequence). The V gene lost 5 bases and the J gene lost 10 bases, with 12 bases spanning the gap. Here the CDR3 DNA reads TGTGCCAGCAGCCCCTGGGAGTGGGAGCAGTTCTTC. Its protein product is CASSPWEWEQFF. The full variable domain, completed using reference TRBV11-1 and TRBJ2-1, is EAEVAQSPRYKITEKSQAVAFWCDPISGHATLYWYRQILGQGPELLVQFQDESVVDDSQLPKDRFSAERLKGVDSTLKIQPAELGDSAMYLCASSPWEWEQFFGPGTRLTVL.

The chain uses TRBV7-9 and TRBJ2-2; D is undetermined. V lost 5 bases and J 2 bases, leaving 24 bases between the germline ends. This CDR3 spans 19 amino acids. Germline loops: CDR1 SEHNR, CDR2 FQNEAQ (reference sequence). Here the CDR3 reads CASSPNLLGIGVNTGELFF. In DNA form, the CDR3 reads TGTGCCAGCAGCCCCAATTTACTGGGTATTGGGGTCAACACCGGGGAGCTGTTTTTT. The complete variable domain, with remaining parts taken from reference TRBV7-9 and TRBJ2-2, reads DTGVSQNPRHKITKRGQNVTFRCDPISEHNRLYWYRQTLGQGPEFLTYFQNEAQLEKSRLLSDRFSAERPKGSFSTLEIQRTEQGDSAMYLCASSPNLLGIGVNTGELFFGEGSRLTVL.

The chain combines TRBV11-2 with TRBJ1-1; D remains ambiguous. This CDR3 region has 17 residues. The germline V gene has CDR1 SGHAT and CDR2 FQNNGV. The V gene lost 2 bases and the J gene lost 4 bases, with 20 bases spanning the gap. The CDR3 region has the DNA TGTGCCAGCAGCTTAAGTTTTAGGAGACTAAGGCGCACTGAAGCTTTCTTT. Its translation is CASSLSFRRLRRTEAFF.

The V and J genes are TRBV28 and TRBJ1-5; no clear D gene. V was clipped by 6 bases and J by 3 bases, with 15 bases between them. CDR1 and CDR2 (germline): MDHEN, SYDVKM. This CDR3 has 15 residues. CDR3 protein: CASRLGGGDNQPQHF. CDR3 nucleotide sequence: TGTGCCAGCAGGCTAGGAGGAGGCGACAATCAGCCCCAGCATTTT. The full variable domain, rest sourced from reference TRBV28 and TRBJ1-5, is DVKVTQSSRYLVKRTGEKVFLECVQDMDHENMFWYRQDPGLGLRLIYFSYDVKMKEKGDIPEGYSVSREKKERFSLILESASTNQTSMYLCASRLGGGDNQPQHFGDGTRLSIL.

The chain uses TRBV9 and TRBJ1-2; 7 bases line up with TRBD1. Germline trimming cut 1 base from V and 4 bases from J; bases unmatched to any gene: 7. In germline, CDR1 is SGDLS, CDR2 YYNGEE. The CDR3 is made up of 15 amino acids. The CDR3 here is CASSVYGQALYGYTF. CDR3 coding DNA: TGTGCCAGCAGCGTATACGGACAGGCCCTCTATGGCTACACCTTC.

Only a few counts were recorded for this clone. This chain links TRBV2 with TRBJ2-5; either TRBD1 or TRBD2 may fit D (5 bases each). CDR1 SNHLY and CDR2 FYNNEI come from the germline V gene. V was trimmed by 2 bases and J by 5 bases, leaving 12 bases between them. The CDR3 is made up of 14 amino acids. The CDR3 DNA reads TGTGCCAGCAGTGAACAGCAGGGAGCCGAGACCCAGTACTTC. Translating it yields CASSEQQGAETQYF.

The chain uses TRBV7-2 and TRBJ2-7; TRBD1 aligns across 8 bases. Trimming removed 5 bases from V and 6 bases from J; junction bases left unmatched: 9. Germline CDR1 SGHTA, CDR2 FQGNSA. This CDR3 is built from 14 residues. The CDR3 coding sequence is TGTGCCAGCAGCCCCCGACAGGGGAAACGCGAGCAGTACTTC. It specifies CASSPRQGKREQYF.